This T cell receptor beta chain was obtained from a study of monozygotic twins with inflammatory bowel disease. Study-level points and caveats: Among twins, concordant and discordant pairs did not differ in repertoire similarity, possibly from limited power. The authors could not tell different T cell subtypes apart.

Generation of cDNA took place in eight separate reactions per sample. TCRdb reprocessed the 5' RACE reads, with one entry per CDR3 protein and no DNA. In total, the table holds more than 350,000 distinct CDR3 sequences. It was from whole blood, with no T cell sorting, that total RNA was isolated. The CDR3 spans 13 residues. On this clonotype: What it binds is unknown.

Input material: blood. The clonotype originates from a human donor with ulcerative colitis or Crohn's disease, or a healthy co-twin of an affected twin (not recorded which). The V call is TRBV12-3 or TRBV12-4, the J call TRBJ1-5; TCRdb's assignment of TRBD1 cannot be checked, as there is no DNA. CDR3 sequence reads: CASSNRGSQPQHF.